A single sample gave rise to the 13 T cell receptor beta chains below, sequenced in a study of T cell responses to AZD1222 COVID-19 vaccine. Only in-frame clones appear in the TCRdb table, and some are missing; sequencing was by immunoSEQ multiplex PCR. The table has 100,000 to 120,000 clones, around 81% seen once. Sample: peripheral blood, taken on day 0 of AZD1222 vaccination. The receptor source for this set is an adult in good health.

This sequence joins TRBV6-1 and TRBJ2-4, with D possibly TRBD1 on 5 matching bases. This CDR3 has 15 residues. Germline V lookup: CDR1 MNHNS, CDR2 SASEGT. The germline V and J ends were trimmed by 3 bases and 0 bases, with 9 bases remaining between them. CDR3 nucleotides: TGTGCCAGCAGTGACCAGGGATTAGCCAAAAACATTCAGTACTTC. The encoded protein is CASSDQGLAKNIQYF.

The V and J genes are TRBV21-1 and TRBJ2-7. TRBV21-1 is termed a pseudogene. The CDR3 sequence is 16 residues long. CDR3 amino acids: CASSKWGTGPAYEQYF. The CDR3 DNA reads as TGTGCCAGCAGCAAATGGGGAACGGGACCGGCTTACGAGCAGTACTTC.

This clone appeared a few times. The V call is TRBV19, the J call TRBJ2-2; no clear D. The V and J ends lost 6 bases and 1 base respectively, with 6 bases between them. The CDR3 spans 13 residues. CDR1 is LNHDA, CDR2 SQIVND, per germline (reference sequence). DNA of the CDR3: TGTGCCAGTAGACCCGTGAACACCGGGGAGCTGTTTTTT. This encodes CASRPVNTGELFF.

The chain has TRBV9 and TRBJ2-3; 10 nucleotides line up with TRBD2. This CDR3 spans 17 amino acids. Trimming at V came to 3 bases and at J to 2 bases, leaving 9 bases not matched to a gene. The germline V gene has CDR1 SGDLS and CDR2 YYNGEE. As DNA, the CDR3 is TGTGCCAGCAGCGCTCATTCGACTAGCGGGTTCACAGATACGCAGTATTTT. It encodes CASSAHSTSGFTDTQYF.

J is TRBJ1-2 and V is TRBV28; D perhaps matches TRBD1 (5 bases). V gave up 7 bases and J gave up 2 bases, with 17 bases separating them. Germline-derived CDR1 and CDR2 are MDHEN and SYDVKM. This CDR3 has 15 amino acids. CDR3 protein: CASNPQMQGNYGYTF. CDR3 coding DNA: TGTGCCAGCAATCCCCAGATGCAGGGAAACTATGGCTACACCTTC.

For the CDR3, the DNA is TGTGCCAGCAGTTACTCGGAAGGTGTCACTCCCTATGGCTACACCTTC. Translating gives CASSYSEGVTPYGYTF. J is TRBJ1-2 and V is TRBV6-2 or TRBV6-3; D not resolved. This CDR3 region has 16 residues. The V gene lost 0 bases and the J gene lost 4 bases, with 15 bases spanning the gap. Germline V lookup: CDR1 MNHEY, CDR2 SVGEGT.

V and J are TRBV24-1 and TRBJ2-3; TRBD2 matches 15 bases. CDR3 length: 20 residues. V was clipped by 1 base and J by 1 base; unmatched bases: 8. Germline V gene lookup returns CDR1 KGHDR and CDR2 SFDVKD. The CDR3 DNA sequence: TGTGCCACCAGTGATTTAAACGGACTAGCGGGAGGGTTAGGCACAGATACGCAGTATTTT. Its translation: CATSDLNGLAGGLGTDTQYF.

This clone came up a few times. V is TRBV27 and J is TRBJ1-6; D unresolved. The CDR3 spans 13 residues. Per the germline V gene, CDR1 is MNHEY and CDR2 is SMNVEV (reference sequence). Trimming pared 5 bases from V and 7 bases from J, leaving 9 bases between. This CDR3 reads CASSPVENSPLHF. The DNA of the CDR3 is TGTGCCAGCAGTCCCGTAGAGAATTCACCCCTCCACTTT.

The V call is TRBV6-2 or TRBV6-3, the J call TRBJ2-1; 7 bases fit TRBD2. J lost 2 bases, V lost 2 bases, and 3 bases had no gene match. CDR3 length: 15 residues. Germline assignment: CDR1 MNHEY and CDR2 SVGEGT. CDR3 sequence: CASSYQRGTYNEQFF. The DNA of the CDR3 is TGTGCCAGCAGTTACCAGCGGGGCACCTACAATGAGCAGTTCTTC.

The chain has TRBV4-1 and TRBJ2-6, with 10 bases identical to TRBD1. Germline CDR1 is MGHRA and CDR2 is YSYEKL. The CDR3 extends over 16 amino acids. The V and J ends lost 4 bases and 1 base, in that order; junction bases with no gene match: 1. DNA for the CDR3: TGCGCCAGCAGCCGGGGACAGGGGTCTGGGGCCAACGTCCTGACTTTC. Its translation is CASSRGQGSGANVLTF.

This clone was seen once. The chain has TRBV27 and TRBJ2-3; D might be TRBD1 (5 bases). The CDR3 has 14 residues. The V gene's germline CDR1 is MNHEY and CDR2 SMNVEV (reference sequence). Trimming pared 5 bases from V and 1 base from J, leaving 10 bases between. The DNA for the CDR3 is TGTGCCAGCAGTCCTGGGGCTGGCACAGATACGCAGTATTTT. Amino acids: CASSPGAGTDTQYF.

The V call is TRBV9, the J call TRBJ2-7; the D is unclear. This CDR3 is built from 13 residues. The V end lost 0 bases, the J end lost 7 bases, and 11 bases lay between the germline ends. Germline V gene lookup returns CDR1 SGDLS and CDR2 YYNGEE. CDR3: CASSVGGEGEQYF. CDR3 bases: TGTGCCAGCAGCGTAGGTGGGGAAGGAGAGCAGTACTTC.

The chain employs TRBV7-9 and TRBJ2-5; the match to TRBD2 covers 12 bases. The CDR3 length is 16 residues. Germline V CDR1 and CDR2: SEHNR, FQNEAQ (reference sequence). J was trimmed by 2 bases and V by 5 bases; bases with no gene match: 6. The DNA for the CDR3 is TGTGCCAGCAGCCCCCCAGGACTAGCGGGACAAGAGACCCAGTACTTC. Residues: CASSPPGLAGQETQYF.